The clone carrying this T cell receptor (beta chain) was seen ten or more times. The antigen is not known. Unique molecular identifiers were built into the TCR beta cDNA libraries. MiXCR, applied by TCRdb to the PCR reads, yields one record per CDR3 protein. The data hold about 170,000 distinct CDR3 sequences, with around 30% observed a single time. This entry is derived from a study of post-analysis software for immune sequencing data. Findings and caveats of the study: Samples from a shared batch, those prepared together, strongly co-clustered by F measure. A handful of TRBV segments occurring more often in patients than controls included TRBV5-6, TRBV5-1 and TRBV20-1. Comparison with controls showed significantly lower normalized Chao1 diversity in multiple sclerosis patients.

CDR3 length equals 18 residues. Germline V gives CDR1 MNHEY, CDR2 SVGAGI. V trimming: 0 bases; J trimming: 2 bases; junction bases outside the gene matches: 8. The V call is TRBV6-5, the J call TRBJ2-7, with 12 bases fitting TRBD1. The sequenced sample was blood. This receptor was obtained from a girl under 18 with multiple sclerosis. CDR3 in amino acids: CASSYSGTGGNLAYEQYF. CDR3 bases: TGTGCCAGCAGTTACTCTGGGACAGGGGGCAATCTCGCCTACGAGCAGTACTTC.